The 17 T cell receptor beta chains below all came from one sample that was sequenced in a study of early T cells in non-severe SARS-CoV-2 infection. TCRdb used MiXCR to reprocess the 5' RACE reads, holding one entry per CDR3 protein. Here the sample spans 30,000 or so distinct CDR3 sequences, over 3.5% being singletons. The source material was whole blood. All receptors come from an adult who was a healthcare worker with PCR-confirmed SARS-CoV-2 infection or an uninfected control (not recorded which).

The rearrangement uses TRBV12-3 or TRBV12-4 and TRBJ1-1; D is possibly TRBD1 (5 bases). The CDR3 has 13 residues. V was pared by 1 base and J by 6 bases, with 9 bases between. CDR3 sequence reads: CASSLGGSPEAFF. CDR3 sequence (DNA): TGTGCCAGCAGTTTAGGGGGGTCCCCTGAAGCTTTCTTT.

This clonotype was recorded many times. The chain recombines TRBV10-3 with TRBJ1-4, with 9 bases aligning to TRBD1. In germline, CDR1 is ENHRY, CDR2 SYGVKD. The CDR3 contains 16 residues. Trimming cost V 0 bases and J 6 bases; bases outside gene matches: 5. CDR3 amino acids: CAISESKGTGYEKLFF. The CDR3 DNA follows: TGTGCCATCAGTGAGTCCAAAGGGACAGGGTATGAAAAACTGTTTTTT.

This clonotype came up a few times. The CDR3 loop is CAISDNQETQYF. As DNA, the CDR3 is TGTGCCATCAGTGATAACCAAGAGACCCAGTACTTC. The chain carries TRBV10-3 and TRBJ2-5; D is unresolved. Trimming took off 3 bases at V and 0 bases at J, with 2 bases between the two ends. Germline CDR1 ENHRY, CDR2 SYGVKD. The CDR3 totals 12 residues.

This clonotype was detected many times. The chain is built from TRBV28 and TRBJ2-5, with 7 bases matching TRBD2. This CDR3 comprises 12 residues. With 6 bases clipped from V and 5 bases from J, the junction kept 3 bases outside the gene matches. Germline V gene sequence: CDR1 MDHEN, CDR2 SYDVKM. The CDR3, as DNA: TGTGCCAGCAGGCGGGGGTCGGAGACCCAGTACTTC. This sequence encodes CASRRGSETQYF.

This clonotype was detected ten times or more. The chain's CDR3 is CASSQDRTFSGEKLFF. DNA for the CDR3: TGCGCCAGCAGCCAAGACAGGACCTTCAGTGGAGAAAAACTGTTTTTT. This sequence joins TRBV4-1 and TRBJ1-4, with D hard to call. Germline V lookup: CDR1 MGHRA, CDR2 YSYEKL. This CDR3 spans 16 amino acids. Trimming cost V 0 bases and J 8 bases, with 16 bases left between them.

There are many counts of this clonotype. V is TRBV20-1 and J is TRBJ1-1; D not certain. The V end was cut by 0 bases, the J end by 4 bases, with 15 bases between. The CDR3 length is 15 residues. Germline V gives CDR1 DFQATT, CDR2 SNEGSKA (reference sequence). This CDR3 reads CSAREPSAAPTEAFF. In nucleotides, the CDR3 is TGCAGTGCTAGAGAGCCATCGGCGGCCCCCACTGAAGCTTTCTTT.

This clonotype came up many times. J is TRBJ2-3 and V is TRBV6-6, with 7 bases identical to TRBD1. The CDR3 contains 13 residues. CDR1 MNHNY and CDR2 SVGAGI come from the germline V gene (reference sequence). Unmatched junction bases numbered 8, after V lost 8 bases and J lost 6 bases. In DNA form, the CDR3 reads TGTGCCAGCGTTTCACAGGGGCCTGATACGCAGTATTTT. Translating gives CASVSQGPDTQYF.

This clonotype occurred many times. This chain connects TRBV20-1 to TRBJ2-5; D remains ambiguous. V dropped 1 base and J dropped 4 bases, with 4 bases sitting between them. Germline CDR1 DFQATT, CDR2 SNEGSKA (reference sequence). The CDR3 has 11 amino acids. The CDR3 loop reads CSARGGETQYF. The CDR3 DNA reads TGCAGTGCTAGAGGGGGAGAGACCCAGTACTTC.

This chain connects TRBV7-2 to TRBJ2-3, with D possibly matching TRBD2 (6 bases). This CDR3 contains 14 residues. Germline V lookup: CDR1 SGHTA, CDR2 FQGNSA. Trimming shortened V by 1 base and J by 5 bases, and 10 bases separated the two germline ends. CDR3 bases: TGTGCCAGCAGCTTAGTGCGGGGAGGAGATACGCAGTATTTT. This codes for CASSLVRGGDTQYF. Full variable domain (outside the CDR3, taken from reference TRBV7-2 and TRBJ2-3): GAGVSQSPSNKVTEKGKDVELRCDPISGHTALYWYRQSLGQGLEFLIYFQGNSAPDKSGLPSDRFSAERTGGSVSTLTIQRTQQEDSAVYLCASSLVRGGDTQYFGPGTRLTVL.

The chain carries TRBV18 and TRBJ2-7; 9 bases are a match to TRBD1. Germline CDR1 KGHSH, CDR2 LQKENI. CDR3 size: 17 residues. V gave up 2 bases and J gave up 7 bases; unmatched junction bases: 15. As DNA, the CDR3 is TGTGCCAGCTCACCAGGGACAGGGTCTTGGTCTCCTGCTGAGCAGTACTTC. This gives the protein CASSPGTGSWSPAEQYF.

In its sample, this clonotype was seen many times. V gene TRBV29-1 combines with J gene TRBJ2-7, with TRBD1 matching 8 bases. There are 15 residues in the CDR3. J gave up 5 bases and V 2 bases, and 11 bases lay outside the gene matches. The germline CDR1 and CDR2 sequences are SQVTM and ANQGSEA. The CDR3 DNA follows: TGCAGCGTTGAACGCGGTGGCAGGGGGCTTAACGAGCAGTACTTC. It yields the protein CSVERGGRGLNEQYF.

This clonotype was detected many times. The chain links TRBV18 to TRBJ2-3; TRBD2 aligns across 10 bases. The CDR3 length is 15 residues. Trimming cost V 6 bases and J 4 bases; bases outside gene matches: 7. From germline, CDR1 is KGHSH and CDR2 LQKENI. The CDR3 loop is CASSPPSGRADTQYF. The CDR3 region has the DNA TGTGCCAGCTCGCCGCCGAGCGGGAGGGCAGATACGCAGTATTTT.

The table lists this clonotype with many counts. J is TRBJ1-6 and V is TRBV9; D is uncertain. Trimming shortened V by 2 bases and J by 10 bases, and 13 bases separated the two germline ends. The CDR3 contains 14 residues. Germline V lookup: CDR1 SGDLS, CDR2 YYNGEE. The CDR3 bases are TGTGCCAGCAGCGTCTTTGAGGGTCGATCACCCCTCCACTTT. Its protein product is CASSVFEGRSPLHF.

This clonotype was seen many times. The CDR3 DNA reads TGTGCCAGCAGTCGGACCGCTCCGTATGAGCAGTTCTTC. Protein: CASSRTAPYEQFF. The chain uses TRBV14 and TRBJ2-1; D unclear. The CDR3 is made up of 13 amino acids. The germline V and J ends were trimmed by 6 bases and 8 bases, with 14 bases remaining between them. Germline assignment: CDR1 SGHDN and CDR2 FVKESK.

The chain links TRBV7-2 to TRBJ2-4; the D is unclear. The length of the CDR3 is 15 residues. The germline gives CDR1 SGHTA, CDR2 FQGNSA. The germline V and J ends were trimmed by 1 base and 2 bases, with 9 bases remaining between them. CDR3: CASSLGTVTKNIQYF. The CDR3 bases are TGTGCCAGCAGCTTAGGGACGGTAACCAAAAACATTCAGTACTTC.

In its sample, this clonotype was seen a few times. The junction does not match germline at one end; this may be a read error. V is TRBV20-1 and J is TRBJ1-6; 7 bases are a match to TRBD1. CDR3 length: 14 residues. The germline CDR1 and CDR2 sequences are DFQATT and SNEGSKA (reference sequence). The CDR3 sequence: CSASPRTGLLNKIF. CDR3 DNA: TGCAGTGCTAGTCCCCGGACAGGCCTACTGAATAAAATATTT.

The CDR3 nucleotides read TGTGCCACCAGCCCGGGACAGTCTCAAGAGACCCAGTACTTC. Amino acids: CATSPGQSQETQYF. The chain links TRBV15 to TRBJ2-5; TRBD1 matches at 7 bases. The germline CDR1 and CDR2 sequences are LNHNV and YYDKDF (reference sequence). The V and J ends lost 5 bases and 2 bases, in that order; junction bases with no gene match: 5. The CDR3 sequence is 14 residues long.